This entry lists 15 T cell receptor beta chains sequenced from one sample in a study of early T cells in non-severe SARS-CoV-2 infection. One entry per CDR3 protein results from TCRdb running MiXCR on the 5' RACE reads. The sample has roughly 86,000 distinct CDR3 sequences, roughly 15% seen once. Source material: whole blood. The receptor source for this set is an adult who was a healthcare worker with PCR-confirmed SARS-CoV-2 infection or an uninfected control (not recorded which).

The sample holds many counts of this clonotype. This chain joins TRBV6-4 and TRBJ2-1; 7 bases line up with TRBD1. The CDR3 loop spans 13 amino acids. Germline V lookup: CDR1 MRHNA, CDR2 SNTAGT. Trimming removed 3 bases from V and 7 bases from J; junction bases left unmatched: 3. CDR3 bases: TGTGCCAGCAGTGATCGCAGGGGGAATGAGCAGTTCTTC. It encodes CASSDRRGNEQFF.

The gene calls are TRBV7-3 and TRBJ1-1; D ambiguous. The V and J ends lost 4 bases and 4 bases respectively, with 10 bases between them. This CDR3 is built from 13 residues. Looked up from germline, CDR1 is SGHTA and CDR2 is FQGTGA. This CDR3 is CASSSGFGTEAFF. CDR3 nucleotides: TGTGCCAGCAGCTCGGGGTTCGGCACTGAAGCTTTCTTT. The whole variable domain, remainder taken from reference TRBV7-3 and TRBJ1-1, is GAGVSQTPSNKVTEKGKYVELRCDPISGHTALYWYRQSLGQGPEFLIYFQGTGAADDSGLPNDRFFAVRPEGSVSTLKIQRTERGDSAVYLCASSSGFGTEAFFGQGTRLTVV.

This clonotype has a handful of counts. The chain couples TRBV7-3 to TRBJ1-2; 9 bases align to TRBD1. The CDR3 consists of 16 residues. V dropped 1 base and J dropped 7; count of bases not matched to a gene: 10. Germline V gene lookup returns CDR1 SGHTA and CDR2 FQGTGA. The CDR3 DNA is TGTGCCAGCAGCTTAATAGTGGACAGGGGATTCTCTGGCTACACCTTC. Encoded protein: CASSLIVDRGFSGYTF.

The genes are TRBV2 and TRBJ2-3; 16 bases map to TRBD2. The CDR3 has 17 residues. CDR1 is SNHLY, CDR2 FYNNEI, per germline. V dropped 8 bases and J dropped 2; count of bases not matched to a gene: 7. DNA of the CDR3: TGTGCCAGCTCGGGACTAGCGGGGGGGCCGTACACAGATACGCAGTATTTT. Its translation is CASSGLAGGPYTDTQYF.

In its sample, this clonotype was seen many times. V usage is TRBV18 and J usage is TRBJ1-6, with TRBD1 as a possible D gene (5 bases). The CDR3 extends over 15 amino acids. V was trimmed by 2 bases and J by 3 bases, leaving 8 bases between them. CDR1 and CDR2 from the germline V gene are KGHSH and LQKENI. The CDR3 sequence is CASSPVGDYNSPLHF. CDR3 bases: TGTGCCAGCTCACCAGTGGGGGACTATAATTCACCCCTCCACTTT.

The CDR3, as DNA: TGTGCCAGCAGCGTATTGGACAGGGGCACTGAAGCTTTCTTT. Translating gives CASSVLDRGTEAFF. The chain employs TRBV9 and TRBJ1-1; TRBD1 matches 9 bases. Germline V lookup: CDR1 SGDLS, CDR2 YYNGEE. Trimming took 1 base from V and 4 from J; bases not matched to a gene: 2. This CDR3 has 14 amino acids.

The rearrangement links TRBV5-1 to TRBJ1-2; 7 bases agree with TRBD1. The junction had 6 bases not matched to a gene; V was cut back by 2 bases and J by 8 bases. Germline V CDR1 and CDR2: SGHRS, YFSETQ. This CDR3 is built from 13 residues. The CDR3 sequence: CASSFLDRDGYTF. The CDR3 DNA follows: TGCGCCAGCAGCTTCCTAGACAGGGACGGCTACACCTTC.

This chain joins TRBV28 and TRBJ2-6; unclear D gene. The CDR3 covers 15 residues. V gave up 7 bases and J gave up 1 base, with 11 bases separating them. Germline CDR1 is MDHEN and CDR2 is SYDVKM. The CDR3 region has the DNA TGTGCCAGCATCGCCCCCGGGTCTGGGGCCAACGTCCTGACTTTC. Translating gives CASIAPGSGANVLTF.

This chain links TRBV5-1 with TRBJ2-7; D possibly uses TRBD1 or TRBD2 (6 bases each). Germline CDR1 reads SGHRS; CDR2 reads YFSETQ. The CDR3 extends over 15 amino acids. The V end was cut by 2 bases, the J end by 3 bases, with 15 bases between. CDR3 sequence reads: CASSFGGRTGYEQYV. Written as DNA, the CDR3 is TGCGCCAGCAGCTTCGGGGGCAGGACCGGCTACGAGCAGTACGTC.

This clonotype was observed a handful of times. The chain joins TRBV24-1 to TRBJ2-2; 9 bases fit TRBD1. CDR1 is KGHDR, CDR2 SFDVKD, per germline. V gave up 6 bases and J gave up 3 bases; unmatched junction bases: 4. The CDR3 totals 15 residues. DNA of the CDR3: TGTGCCACCAGTTTCGGACAGGGGTACACCGGGGAGCTGTTTTTT. It encodes CATSFGQGYTGELFF.

Only a few counts were recorded for this clonotype. The chain uses TRBV6-2 or TRBV6-3 and TRBJ1-2; tentatively, D is TRBD1 (6 bases). V lost 6 bases to trimming and J lost 5 bases, with 13 bases between them. The germline V gene encodes CDR1 MNHEY and CDR2 SVGEGT. The CDR3 spans 13 residues. CDR3 loop: CASRTGQKYGYTF. Here the CDR3 DNA reads TGTGCCAGCAGGACGGGACAAAAATATGGCTACACCTTC.

A few counts support this clonotype. The V gene is TRBV9, the J gene TRBJ2-2, with 7 nucleotides matching TRBD1. The CDR3 runs 15 residues. CDR1 is SGDLS and CDR2 is YYNGEE in the germline V gene. J lost 3 bases, V lost 3 bases, and 5 bases had no gene match. CDR3 protein: CASSATGLDTGELFF. The CDR3 DNA is TGTGCCAGCAGCGCGACAGGGCTGGACACCGGGGAGCTGTTTTTT.

There are a few counts of this clonotype. This chain connects TRBV5-5 to TRBJ2-3; D is unclear. The CDR3 covers 16 residues. CDR1 is SGHKS, CDR2 YYEKEE, per germline (reference sequence). V was cut by 0 bases and J by 2 bases, with 13 bases left in between. This CDR3 reads CASSLGGGRYTDTQYF. CDR3 coding DNA: TGTGCCAGCAGCTTGGGAGGCGGACGATACACAGATACGCAGTATTTT. Based on the CDR3 plus reference TRBV5-5 and TRBJ2-3, the full variable domain is DAGVTQSPTHLIKTRGQQVTLRCSPISGHKSVSWYQQVLGQGPQFIFQYYEKEERGRGNFPDRFSARQFPNYSSELNVNALLLGDSALYLCASSLGGGRYTDTQYFGPGTRLTVL.

This clonotype occurred many times. In nucleotides, the CDR3 is TGCAGTGCCCTGGTGGGGGGAAGGTACACCGGGGAGCTGTTTTTT. Amino acid sequence: CSALVGGRYTGELFF. The chain couples TRBV20-1 to TRBJ2-2; D is possibly TRBD2 (6 bases). V lost 6 bases, J lost 3 bases, and 17 bases lay in between. The CDR3 covers 15 residues. In germline, CDR1 is DFQATT, CDR2 SNEGSKA (reference sequence).

This clonotype showed up just a few times. This chain uses TRBV20-1 with TRBJ1-5, with a tentative D call TRBD1 (6 bases). Per germline, CDR1 DFQATT and CDR2 SNEGSKA (reference sequence). The V end lost 6 bases, the J end lost 0 bases, and 27 bases lay between the germline ends. This CDR3 comprises 19 residues. The CDR3 loop is CSAASLSGRGSYSNQPQHF. The CDR3 coding sequence is TGCAGTGCCGCGTCGTTATCCGGCAGGGGATCATATAGCAATCAGCCCCAGCATTTT.